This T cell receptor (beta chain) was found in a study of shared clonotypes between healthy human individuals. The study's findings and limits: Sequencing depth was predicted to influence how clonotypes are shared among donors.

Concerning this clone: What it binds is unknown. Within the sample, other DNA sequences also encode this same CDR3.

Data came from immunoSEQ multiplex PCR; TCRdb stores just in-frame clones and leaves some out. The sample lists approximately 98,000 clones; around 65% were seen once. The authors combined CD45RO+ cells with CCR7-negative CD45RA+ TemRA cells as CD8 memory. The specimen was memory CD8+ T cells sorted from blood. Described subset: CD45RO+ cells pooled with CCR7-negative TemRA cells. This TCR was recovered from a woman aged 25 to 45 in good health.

The CDR3 region is CASSSGQGTDTQYF. The CDR3 coding sequence is TGCGCCAGCAGCTCAGGGCAGGGAACAGATACGCAGTATTTT. The chain combines TRBV5-1 with TRBJ2-3; D is possibly TRBD1 (5 bases). The CDR3 extends over 14 amino acids. Germline CDR1 is SGHRS and CDR2 is YFSETQ. V was trimmed by 3 bases and J by 3 bases, leaving 11 bases between them.